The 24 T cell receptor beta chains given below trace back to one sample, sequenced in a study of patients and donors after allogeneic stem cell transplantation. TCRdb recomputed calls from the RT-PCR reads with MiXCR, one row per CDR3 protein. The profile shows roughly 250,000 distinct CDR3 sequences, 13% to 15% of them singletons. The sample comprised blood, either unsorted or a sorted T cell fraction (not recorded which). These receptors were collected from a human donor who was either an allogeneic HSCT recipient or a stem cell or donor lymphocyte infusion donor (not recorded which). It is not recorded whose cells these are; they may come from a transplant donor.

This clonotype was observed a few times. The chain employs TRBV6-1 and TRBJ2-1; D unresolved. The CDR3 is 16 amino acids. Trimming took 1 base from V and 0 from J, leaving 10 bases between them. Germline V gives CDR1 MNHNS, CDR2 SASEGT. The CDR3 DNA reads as TGTGCCAGCAGTGAAGAGCCCATAAGCTCCTACAATGAGCAGTTCTTC. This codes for CASSEEPISSYNEQFF.

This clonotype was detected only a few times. CDR3 in DNA: TGCAGTGCGAAAAAGGGACAAAATCTATACGAGCAGTACTTC. Translating gives CSAKKGQNLYEQYF. The gene calls are TRBV20-1 and TRBJ2-7; perhaps TRBD1 as D (6 bases). CDR3 length: 14 amino acids. The germline CDR1 and CDR2 sequences are DFQATT and SNEGSKA (reference sequence). Trimming took 6 bases from V and 4 from J, leaving 19 bases between them.

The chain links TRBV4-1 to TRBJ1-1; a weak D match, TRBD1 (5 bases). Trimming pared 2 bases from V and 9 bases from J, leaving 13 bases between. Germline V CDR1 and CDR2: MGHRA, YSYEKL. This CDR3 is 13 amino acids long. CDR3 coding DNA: TGCGCCAGCAGCCAAAAAGAGGGGACTAAAGCTTTCTTT. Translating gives CASSQKEGTKAFF.

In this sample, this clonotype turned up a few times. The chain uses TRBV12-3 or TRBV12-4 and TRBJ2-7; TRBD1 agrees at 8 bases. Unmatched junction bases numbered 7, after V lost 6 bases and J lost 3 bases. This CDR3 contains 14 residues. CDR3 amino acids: CASRATGGDYEQYF. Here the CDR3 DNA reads TGTGCCAGCAGGGCCACAGGGGGTGACTACGAGCAGTACTTC.

CDR3 loop: CSARDRGHTGELFF. In nucleotides, the CDR3 is TGCAGTGCTAGGGACAGGGGGCACACCGGGGAGCTGTTTTTT. The chain recombines TRBV20-1 with TRBJ2-2, with TRBD1 matching 11 bases. The ends lost 3 bases at V and 3 bases at J; junction bases unmatched: 0. This CDR3 is 14 amino acids long. Looked up from germline, CDR1 is DFQATT and CDR2 is SNEGSKA (reference sequence).

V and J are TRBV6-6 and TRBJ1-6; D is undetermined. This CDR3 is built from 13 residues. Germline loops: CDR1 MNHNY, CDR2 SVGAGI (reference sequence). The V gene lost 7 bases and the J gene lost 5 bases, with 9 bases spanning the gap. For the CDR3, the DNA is TGTGCCAGCATGGGCCAGAATAATTCACCCCTCCACTTT. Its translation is CASMGQNNSPLHF.

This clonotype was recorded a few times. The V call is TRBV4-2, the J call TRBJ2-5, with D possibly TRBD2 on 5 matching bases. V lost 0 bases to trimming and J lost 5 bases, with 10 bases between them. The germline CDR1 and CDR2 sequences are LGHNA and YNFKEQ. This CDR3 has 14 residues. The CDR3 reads CASSQDAGVETQYF. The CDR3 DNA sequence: TGTGCCAGCAGCCAAGACGCCGGGGTCGAGACCCAGTACTTC.

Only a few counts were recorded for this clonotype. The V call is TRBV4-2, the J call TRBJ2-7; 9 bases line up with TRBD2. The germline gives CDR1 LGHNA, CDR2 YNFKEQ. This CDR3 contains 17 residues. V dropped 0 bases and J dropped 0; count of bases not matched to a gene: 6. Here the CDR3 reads CASSQEPAGGFSYEQYF. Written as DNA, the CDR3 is TGTGCCAGCAGCCAAGAACCAGCGGGGGGCTTCTCCTACGAGCAGTACTTC.

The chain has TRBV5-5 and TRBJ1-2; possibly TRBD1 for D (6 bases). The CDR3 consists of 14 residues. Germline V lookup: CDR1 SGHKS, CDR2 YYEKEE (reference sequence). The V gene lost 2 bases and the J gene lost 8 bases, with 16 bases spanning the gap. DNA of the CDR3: TGTGCCAGCAGCTTTTGGGACAAGGACGGGGGCTACACCTTC. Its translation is CASSFWDKDGGYTF.

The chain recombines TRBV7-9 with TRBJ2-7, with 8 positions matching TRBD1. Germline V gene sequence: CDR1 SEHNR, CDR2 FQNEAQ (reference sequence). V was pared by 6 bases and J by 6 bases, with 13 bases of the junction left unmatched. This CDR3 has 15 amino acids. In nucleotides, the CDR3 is TGTGCCAGCAGTTTCGGACAGGGCAATATAGGCGAGCAGTACTTC. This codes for CASSFGQGNIGEQYF.

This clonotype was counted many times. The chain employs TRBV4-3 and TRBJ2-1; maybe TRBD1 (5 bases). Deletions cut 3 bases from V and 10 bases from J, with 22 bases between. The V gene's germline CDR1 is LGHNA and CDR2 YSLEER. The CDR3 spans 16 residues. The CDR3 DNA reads TGCGCCAGCAGCCACAAGCTTTGGGCGCCCAAGGGGGAGCAGTTCTTC. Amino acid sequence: CASSHKLWAPKGEQFF.

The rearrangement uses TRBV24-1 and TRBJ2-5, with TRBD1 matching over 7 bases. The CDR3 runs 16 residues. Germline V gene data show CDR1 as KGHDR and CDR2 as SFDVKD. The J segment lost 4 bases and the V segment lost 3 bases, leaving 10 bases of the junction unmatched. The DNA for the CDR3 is TGTGCCACCAGTGATACCACAGGGGTCGGAGGAGAGACCCAGTACTTC. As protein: CATSDTTGVGGETQYF.

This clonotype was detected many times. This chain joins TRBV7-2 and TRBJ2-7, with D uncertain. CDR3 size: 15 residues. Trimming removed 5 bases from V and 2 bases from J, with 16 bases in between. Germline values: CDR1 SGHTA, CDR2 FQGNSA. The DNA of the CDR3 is TGTGCCAGCAGCCAGATGGCAGGTAGGACCTACGAGCAGTACTTC. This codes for CASSQMAGRTYEQYF.

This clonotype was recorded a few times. CDR3 DNA: TGTGCCAGCAGCCAAAAGGCAGGAAGTGGAGAAAAACTGTTTTTT. Translated: CASSQKAGSGEKLFF. The J gene is TRBJ1-4, the V gene TRBV14; D remains unclear. The germline CDR1 and CDR2 sequences are SGHDN and FVKESK. The CDR3 spans 15 residues. V was cut by 2 bases and J by 8 bases, with 15 bases left in between.

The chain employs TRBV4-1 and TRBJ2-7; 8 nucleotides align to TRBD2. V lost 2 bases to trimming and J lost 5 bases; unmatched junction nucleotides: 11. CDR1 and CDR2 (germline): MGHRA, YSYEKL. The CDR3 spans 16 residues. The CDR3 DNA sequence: TGCGCCAGCAGCCAAACCCCGGGACTAGAAACCGACGAGCAGTACTTC. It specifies CASSQTPGLETDEQYF.

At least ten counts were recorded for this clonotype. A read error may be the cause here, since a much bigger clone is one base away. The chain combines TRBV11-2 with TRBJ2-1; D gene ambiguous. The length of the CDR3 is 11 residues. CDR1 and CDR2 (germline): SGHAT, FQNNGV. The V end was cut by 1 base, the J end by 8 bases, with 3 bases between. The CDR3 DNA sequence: TGTGCCAGCAGCTTAGCCGATGAGCAGTTCTTC. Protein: CASSLADEQFF.

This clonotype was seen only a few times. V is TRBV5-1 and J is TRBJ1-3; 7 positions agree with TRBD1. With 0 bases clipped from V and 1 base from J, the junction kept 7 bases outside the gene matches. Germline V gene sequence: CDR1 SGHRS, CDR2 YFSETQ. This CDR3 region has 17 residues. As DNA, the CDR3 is TGCGCCAGCAGCTTGGTGGGACAGCGTGGGTCTGGAAACACCATATATTTT. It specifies CASSLVGQRGSGNTIYF.

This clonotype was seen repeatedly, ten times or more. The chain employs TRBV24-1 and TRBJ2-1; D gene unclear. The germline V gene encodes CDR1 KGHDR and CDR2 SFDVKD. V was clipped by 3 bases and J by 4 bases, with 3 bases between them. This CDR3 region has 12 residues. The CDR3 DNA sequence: TGTGCCACCAGTGATCCATACAATGAGCAGTTCTTC. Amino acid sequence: CATSDPYNEQFF.

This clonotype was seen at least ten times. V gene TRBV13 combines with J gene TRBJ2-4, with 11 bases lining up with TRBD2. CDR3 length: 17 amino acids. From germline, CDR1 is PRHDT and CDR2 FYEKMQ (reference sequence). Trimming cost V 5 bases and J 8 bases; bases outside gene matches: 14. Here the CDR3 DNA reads TGTGCCAGCAGCCAGCTAGGGACTAGCGGAACATTCGACATTCAGTACTTC. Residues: CASSQLGTSGTFDIQYF.

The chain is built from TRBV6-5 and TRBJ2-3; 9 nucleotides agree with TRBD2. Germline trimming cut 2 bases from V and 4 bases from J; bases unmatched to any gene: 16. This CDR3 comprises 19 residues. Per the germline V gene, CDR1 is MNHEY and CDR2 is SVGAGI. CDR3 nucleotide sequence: TGTGCCAGCAGTTACACAACAATGGGGGCGGGGGGGAGCGCAGATACGCAGTATTTT. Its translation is CASSYTTMGAGGSADTQYF.

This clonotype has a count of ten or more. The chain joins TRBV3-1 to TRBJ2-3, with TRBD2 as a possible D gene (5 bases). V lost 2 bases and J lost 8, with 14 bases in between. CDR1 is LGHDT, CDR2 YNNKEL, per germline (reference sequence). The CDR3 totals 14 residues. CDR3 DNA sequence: TGTGCCAGCAGCCAACGTACTAGTGGGTCTACGCAGTATTTT. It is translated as CASSQRTSGSTQYF.

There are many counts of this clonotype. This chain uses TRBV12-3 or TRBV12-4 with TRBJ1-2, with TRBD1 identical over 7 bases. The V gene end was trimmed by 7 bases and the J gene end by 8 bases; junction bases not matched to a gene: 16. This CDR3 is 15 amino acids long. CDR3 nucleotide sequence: TGTGCCAGCACCCCTAGGGCTAGGGGGCGAGGAGGCTACACCTTC. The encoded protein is CASTPRARGRGGYTF.

CDR3 nucleotide sequence: TGTGCCAGTAGACAGGGCGTAGAATCACCCCTCCACTTT. Amino acid sequence: CASRQGVESPLHF. The chain uses TRBV19 and TRBJ1-6, with a possible D match to TRBD1 (6 bases). This CDR3 comprises 13 residues. V was shortened by 6 bases and J by 10 bases, with 13 bases between the two germline ends. CDR1 and CDR2 from the germline V gene are LNHDA and SQIVND (reference sequence).

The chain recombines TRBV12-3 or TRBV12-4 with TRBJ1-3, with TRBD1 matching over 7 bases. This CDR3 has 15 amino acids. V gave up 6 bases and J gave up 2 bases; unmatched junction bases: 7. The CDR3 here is CASRATGRAGNTIYF. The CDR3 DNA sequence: TGTGCCAGCAGGGCGACAGGGAGAGCTGGAAACACCATATATTTT.